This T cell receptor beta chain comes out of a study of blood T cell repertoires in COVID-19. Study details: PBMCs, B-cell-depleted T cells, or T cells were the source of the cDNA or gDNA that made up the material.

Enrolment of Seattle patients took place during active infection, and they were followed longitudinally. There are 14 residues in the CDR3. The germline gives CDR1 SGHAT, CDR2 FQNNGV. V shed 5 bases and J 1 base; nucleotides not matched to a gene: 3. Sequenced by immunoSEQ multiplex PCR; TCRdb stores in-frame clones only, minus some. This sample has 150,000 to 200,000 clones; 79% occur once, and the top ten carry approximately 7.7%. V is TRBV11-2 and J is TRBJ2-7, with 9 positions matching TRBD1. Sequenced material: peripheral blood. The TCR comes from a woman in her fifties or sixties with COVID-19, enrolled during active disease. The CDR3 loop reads CASSLTGGSYEQYF. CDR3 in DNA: TGTGCCAGCAGCCTGACAGGGGGTTCCTACGAGCAGTACTTC. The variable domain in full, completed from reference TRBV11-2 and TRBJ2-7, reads EAGVAQSPRYKIIEKRQSVAFWCNPISGHATLYWYQQILGQGPKLLIQFQNNGVVDDSQLPKDRFSAERLKGVDSTLKIQPAKLEDSAVYLCASSLTGGSYEQYFGPGTRLTVT.